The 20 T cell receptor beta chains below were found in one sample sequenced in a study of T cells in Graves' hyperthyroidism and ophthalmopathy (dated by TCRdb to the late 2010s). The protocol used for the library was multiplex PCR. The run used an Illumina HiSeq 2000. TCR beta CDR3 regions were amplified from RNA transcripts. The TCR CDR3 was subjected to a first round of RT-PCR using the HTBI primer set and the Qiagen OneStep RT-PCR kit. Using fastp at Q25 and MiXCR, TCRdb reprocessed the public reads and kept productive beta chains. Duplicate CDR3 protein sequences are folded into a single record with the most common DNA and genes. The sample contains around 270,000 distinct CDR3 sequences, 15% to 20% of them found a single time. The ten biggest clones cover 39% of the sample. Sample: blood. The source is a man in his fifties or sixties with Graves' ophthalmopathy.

CDR3 sequence reads: CASSESSGRAADTQYF. The CDR3 DNA is TGCGCCAGCAGTGAGTCCAGCGGGAGGGCCGCAGATACGCAGTATTTT. V is TRBV10-1 and J is TRBJ2-3; 10 bases fit TRBD2. Per the germline V gene, CDR1 is WNHNN and CDR2 is SYGVQD (reference sequence). The CDR3 spans 16 residues. Germline trimming cut 0 bases from V and 4 bases from J; bases unmatched to any gene: 4.

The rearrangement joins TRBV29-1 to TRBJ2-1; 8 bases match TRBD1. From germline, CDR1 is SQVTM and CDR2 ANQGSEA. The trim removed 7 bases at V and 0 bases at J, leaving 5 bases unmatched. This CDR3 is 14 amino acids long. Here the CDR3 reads CSAKQGVSYNEQFF. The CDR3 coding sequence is TGCAGCGCCAAACAGGGGGTCTCCTACAATGAGCAGTTCTTC.

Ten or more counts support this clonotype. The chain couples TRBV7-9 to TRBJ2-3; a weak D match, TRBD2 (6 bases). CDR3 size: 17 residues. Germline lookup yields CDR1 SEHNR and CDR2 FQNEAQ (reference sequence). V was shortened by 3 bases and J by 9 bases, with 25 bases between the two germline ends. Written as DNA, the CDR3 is TGTGCCAGCAGCTTGTTGGCCCCGGGGGACCGGCCGATGACGCAGTATTTT. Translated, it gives CASSLLAPGDRPMTQYF.

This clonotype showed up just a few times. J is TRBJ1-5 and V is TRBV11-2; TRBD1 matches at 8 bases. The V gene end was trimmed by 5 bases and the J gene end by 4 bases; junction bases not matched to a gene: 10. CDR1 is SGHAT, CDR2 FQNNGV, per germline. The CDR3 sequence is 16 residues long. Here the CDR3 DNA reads TGTGCCAGCAGCCCAGACAGGGGAGGGAGAAATCAGCCCCAGCATTTT. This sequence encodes CASSPDRGGRNQPQHF.

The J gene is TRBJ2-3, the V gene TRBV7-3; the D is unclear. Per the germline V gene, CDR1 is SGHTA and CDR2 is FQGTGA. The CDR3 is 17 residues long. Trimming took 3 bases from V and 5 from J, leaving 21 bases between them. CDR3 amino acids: CASSFKGPGQERDTQYF. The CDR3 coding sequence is TGTGCCAGCAGCTTCAAGGGTCCGGGCCAGGAACGAGATACGCAGTATTTT. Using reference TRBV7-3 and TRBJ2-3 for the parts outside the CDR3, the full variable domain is GAGVSQTPSNKVTEKGKYVELRCDPISGHTALYWYRQSLGQGPEFLIYFQGTGAADDSGLPNDRFFAVRPEGSVSTLKIQRTERGDSAVYLCASSFKGPGQERDTQYFGPGTRLTVL.

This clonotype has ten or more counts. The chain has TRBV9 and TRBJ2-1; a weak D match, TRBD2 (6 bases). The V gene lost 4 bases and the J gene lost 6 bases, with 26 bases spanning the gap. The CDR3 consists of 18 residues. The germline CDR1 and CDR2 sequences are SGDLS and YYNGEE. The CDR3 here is CASSIVHPGGAGTNEQFF. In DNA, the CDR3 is TGTGCCAGCAGCATAGTTCATCCAGGAGGGGCGGGGACCAATGAGCAGTTCTTC. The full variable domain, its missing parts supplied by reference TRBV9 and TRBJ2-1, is DSGVTQTPKHLITATGQRVTLRCSPRSGDLSVYWYQQSLDQGLQFLIQYYNGEERAKGNILERFSAQQFPDLHSELNLSSLELGDSALYFCASSIVHPGGAGTNEQFFGPGTRLTVL.

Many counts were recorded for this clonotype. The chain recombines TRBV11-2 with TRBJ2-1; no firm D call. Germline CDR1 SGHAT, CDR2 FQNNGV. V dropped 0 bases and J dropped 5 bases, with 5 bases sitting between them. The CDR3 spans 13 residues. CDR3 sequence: CASSLEGHNEQFF. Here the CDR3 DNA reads TGTGCCAGCAGCTTAGAAGGACACAATGAGCAGTTCTTC.

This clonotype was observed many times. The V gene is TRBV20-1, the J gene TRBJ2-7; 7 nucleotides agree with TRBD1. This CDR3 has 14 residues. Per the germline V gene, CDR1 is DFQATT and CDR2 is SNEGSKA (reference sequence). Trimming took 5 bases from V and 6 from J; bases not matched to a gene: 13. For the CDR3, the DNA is TGCAGTGCTGCCGACAGGGCCCCTAAGGTCGAGCAGTACTTC. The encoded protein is CSAADRAPKVEQYF.

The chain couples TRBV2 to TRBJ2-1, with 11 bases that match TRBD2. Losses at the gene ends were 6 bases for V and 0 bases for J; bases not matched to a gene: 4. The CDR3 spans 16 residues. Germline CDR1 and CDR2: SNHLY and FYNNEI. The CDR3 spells CASRVAGGSSYNEQFF. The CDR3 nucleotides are TGTGCCAGCAGAGTAGCGGGAGGGAGCTCCTACAATGAGCAGTTCTTC.

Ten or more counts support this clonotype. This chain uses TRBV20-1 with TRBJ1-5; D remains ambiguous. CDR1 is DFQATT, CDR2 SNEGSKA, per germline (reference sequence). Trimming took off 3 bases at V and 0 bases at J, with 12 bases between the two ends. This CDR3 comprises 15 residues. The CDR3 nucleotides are TGCAGTGCTAGTAAGCGAGGGAATAGCAATCAGCCCCAGCATTTT. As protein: CSASKRGNSNQPQHF.

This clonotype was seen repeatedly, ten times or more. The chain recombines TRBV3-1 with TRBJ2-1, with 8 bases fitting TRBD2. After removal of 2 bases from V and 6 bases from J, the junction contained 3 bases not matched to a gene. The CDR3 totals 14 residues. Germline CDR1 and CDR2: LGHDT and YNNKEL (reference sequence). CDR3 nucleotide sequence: TGTGCCAGCAGCCAAAGTCTAGCGGGCAATGAGCAGTTCTTC. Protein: CASSQSLAGNEQFF.

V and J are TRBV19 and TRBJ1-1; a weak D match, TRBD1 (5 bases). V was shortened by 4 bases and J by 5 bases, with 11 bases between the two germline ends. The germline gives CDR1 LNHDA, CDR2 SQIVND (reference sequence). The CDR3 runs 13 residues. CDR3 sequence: CASSKAGRTEAFF. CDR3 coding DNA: TGTGCCAGTAGTAAGGCAGGGCGGACTGAAGCTTTCTTT.

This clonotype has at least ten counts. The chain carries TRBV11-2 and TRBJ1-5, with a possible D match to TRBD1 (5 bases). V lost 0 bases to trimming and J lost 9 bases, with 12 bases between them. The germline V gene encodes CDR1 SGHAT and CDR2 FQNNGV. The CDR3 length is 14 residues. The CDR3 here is CASSLEAGVGPQHF. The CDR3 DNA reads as TGTGCCAGCAGCTTAGAAGCGGGGGTAGGGCCCCAGCATTTT.

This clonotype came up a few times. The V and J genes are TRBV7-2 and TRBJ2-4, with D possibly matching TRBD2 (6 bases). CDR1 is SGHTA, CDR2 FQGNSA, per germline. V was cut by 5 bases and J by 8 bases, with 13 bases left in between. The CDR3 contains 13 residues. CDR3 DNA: TGTGCCAGCAGCGCTGGATCGGGGGACATTCAGTACTTC. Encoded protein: CASSAGSGDIQYF. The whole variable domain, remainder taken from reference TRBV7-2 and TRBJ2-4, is GAGVSQSPSNKVTEKGKDVELRCDPISGHTALYWYRQSLGQGLEFLIYFQGNSAPDKSGLPSDRFSAERTGGSVSTLTIQRTQQEDSAVYLCASSAGSGDIQYFGAGTRLSVL.

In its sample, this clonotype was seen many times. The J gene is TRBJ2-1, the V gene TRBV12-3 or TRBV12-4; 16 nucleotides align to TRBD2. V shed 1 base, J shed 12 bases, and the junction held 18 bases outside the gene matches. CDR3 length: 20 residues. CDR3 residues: CASSLDLGETGLAGGRGQFF. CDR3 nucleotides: TGTGCCAGCAGTTTAGATCTGGGAGAAACGGGACTAGCGGGAGGGAGGGGGCAGTTCTTC.

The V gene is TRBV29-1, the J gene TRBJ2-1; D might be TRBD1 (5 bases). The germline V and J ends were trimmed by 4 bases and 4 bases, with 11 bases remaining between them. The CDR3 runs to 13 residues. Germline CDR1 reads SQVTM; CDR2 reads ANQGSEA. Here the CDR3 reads CSVVGVRYNEQFF. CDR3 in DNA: TGCAGCGTTGTAGGGGTCCGATACAATGAGCAGTTCTTC.

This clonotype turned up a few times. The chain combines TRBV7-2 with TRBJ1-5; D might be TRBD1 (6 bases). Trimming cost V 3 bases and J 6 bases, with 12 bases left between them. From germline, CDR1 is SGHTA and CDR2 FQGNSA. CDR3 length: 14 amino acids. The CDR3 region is CASSLQGQGQPQHF. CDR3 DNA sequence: TGTGCCAGCAGCTTGCAGGGGCAGGGTCAGCCCCAGCATTTT.

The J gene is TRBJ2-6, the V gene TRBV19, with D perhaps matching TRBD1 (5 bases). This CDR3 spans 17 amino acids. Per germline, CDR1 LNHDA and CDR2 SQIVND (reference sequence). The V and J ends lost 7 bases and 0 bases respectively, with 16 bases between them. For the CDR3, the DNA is TGTGCCAGTACCCAGCAGGGATTGAGCTCTGGGGCCAACGTCCTGACTTTC. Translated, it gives CASTQQGLSSGANVLTF.

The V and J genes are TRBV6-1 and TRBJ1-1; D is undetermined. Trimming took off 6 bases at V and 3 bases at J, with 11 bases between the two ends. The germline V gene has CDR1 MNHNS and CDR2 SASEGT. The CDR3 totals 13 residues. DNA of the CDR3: TGTGCCAGCAGCTCTACACCTTACACTGAAGCTTTCTTT. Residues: CASSSTPYTEAFF.

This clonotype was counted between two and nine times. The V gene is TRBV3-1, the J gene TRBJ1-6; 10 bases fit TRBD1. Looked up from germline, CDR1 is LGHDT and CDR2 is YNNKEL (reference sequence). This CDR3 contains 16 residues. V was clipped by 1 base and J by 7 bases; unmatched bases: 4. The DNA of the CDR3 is TGTGCCAGCAGCCAAGCTCGGACAGGGGGGAATTCACCCCTCCACTTT. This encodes CASSQARTGGNSPLHF. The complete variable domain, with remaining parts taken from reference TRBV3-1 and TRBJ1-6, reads DTAVSQTPKYLVTQMGNDKSIKCEQNLGHDTMYWYKQDSKKFLKIMFSYNNKELIINETVPNRFSPKSPDKAHLNLHINSLELGDSAVYFCASSQARTGGNSPLHFGNGTRLTVT.